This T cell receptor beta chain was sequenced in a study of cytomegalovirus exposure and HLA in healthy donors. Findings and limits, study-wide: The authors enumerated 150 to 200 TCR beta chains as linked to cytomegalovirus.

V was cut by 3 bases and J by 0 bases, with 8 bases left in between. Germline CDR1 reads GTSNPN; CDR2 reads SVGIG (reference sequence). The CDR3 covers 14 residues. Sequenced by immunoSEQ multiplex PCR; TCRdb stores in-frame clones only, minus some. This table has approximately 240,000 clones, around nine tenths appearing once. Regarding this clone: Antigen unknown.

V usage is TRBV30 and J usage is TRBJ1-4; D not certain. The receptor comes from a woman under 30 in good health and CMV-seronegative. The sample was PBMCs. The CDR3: CAWSSEATNEKLFF. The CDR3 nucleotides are TGTGCCTGGAGCAGCGAAGCAACTAATGAAAAACTGTTTTTT.